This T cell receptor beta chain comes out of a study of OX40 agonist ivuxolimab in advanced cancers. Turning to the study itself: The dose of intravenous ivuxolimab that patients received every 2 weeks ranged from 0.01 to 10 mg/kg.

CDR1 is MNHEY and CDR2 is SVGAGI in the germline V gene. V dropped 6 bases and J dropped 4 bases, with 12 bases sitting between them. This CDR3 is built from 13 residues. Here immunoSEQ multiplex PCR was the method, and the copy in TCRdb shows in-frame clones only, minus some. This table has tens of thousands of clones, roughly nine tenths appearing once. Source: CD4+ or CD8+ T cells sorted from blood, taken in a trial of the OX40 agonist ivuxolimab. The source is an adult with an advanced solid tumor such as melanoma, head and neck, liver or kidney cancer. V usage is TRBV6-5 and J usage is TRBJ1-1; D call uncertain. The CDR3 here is CASRSGWSTEAFF. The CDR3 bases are TGTGCCAGCAGGTCAGGTTGGAGCACTGAAGCTTTCTTT.